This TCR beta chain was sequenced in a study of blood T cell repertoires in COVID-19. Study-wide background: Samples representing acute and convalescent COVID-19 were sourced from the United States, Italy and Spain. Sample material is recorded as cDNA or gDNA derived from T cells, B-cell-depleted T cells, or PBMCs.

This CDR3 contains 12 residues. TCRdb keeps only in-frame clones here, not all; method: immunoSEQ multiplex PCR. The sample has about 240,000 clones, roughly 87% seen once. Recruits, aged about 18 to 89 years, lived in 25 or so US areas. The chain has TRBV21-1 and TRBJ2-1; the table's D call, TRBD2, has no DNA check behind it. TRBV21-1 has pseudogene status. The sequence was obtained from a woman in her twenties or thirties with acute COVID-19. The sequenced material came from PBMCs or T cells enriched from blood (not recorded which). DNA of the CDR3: TGTGCCAGCAGCAAAAACTCCAATGAGCAGTTCTTC. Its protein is CASSKNSNEQFF.